The 30 T cell receptor beta chains in this list originate from one sample, sequenced in a study of a mutant IDH1 vaccine in newly diagnosed glioma. Libraries were prepared by immunoSEQ multiplex PCR; TCRdb keeps only in-frame clonotypes and omits some of them. Of tens of thousands of clones detected, 83% appear once; the ten largest clones hold about 4.5%. Time point specified: baseline, week 1 (first vaccination visit). Treatment in this sample: pre-vaccination baseline after standard-of-care therapy. The sequenced sample was peripheral blood mononuclear cells (PBMCs), obtained from a glioma patient treated with radiotherapy, temozolomide or both. These receptors were obtained from a woman aged 18-29 years with glioma. Some clones in this sample may be carry-over from other donors' samples.

This clone has just one count. The chain couples TRBV4-3 to TRBJ1-2; D gene uncertain. Per the germline V gene, CDR1 is LGHNA and CDR2 is YSLEER. This CDR3 region has 15 residues. V was pared by 4 bases and J by 4 bases, with 16 bases between. CDR3 amino acids: CASSPKPGSSYGYTF. The CDR3 nucleotides are TGCGCCAGCAGCCCCAAACCCGGCAGCTCCTATGGCTACACCTTC.

This clone has just a few counts. This sequence joins TRBV6-1 and TRBJ1-1, with a possible D match to TRBD1 (5 bases). The V and J ends lost 2 bases and 6 bases respectively, with 13 bases between them. This CDR3 comprises 14 residues. Looked up from germline, CDR1 is MNHNS and CDR2 is SASEGT. CDR3 coding DNA: TGTGCCAGCAGTGAAATGGGGCCGGGCGCTGAAGCTTTCTTT. Protein product: CASSEMGPGAEAFF.

The chain combines TRBV5-4 with TRBJ2-1, with 9 positions matching TRBD2. The length of the CDR3 is 15 residues. The trim removed 4 bases at V and 4 bases at J, leaving 6 bases unmatched. Germline V CDR1 and CDR2: SGHNT, YYREEE (reference sequence). The CDR3, as DNA: TGTGCCAGCAGCCGACTAGCGGATAATTACAATGAGCAGTTCTTC. Protein product: CASSRLADNYNEQFF. The full variable domain, in which reference TRBV5-4 and TRBJ2-1 provide the parts outside the CDR3, is ETGVTQSPTHLIKTRGQQVTLRCSSQSGHNTVSWYQQALGQGPQFIFQYYREEENGRGNFPPRFSGLQFPNYSSELNVNALELDDSALYLCASSRLADNYNEQFFGPGTRLTVL.

The gene calls are TRBV5-4 and TRBJ2-5; 8 bases agree with TRBD1. CDR3 length equals 15 residues. The J segment lost 3 bases and the V segment lost 1 base, leaving 5 bases of the junction unmatched. Per the germline V gene, CDR1 is SGHNT and CDR2 is YYREEE (reference sequence). CDR3 nucleotide sequence: TGTGCCAGCAGCTTGTATGACAGGGGTAAAGAGACCCAGTACTTC. It specifies CASSLYDRGKETQYF.

The chain joins TRBV5-4 to TRBJ2-4; 11 bases align to TRBD2. Germline lookup yields CDR1 SGHNT and CDR2 YYREEE (reference sequence). V lost 2 bases to trimming and J lost 0 bases; unmatched junction nucleotides: 10. There are 19 residues in the CDR3. This chain's CDR3 is CASSFFRASGGLAKNIQYF. In DNA form, the CDR3 reads TGTGCCAGCAGCTTTTTTAGGGCTAGCGGGGGGCTAGCCAAAAACATTCAGTACTTC.

The chain joins TRBV29-1 to TRBJ1-4, with no clear D. The CDR3 is made up of 12 amino acids. The V end lost 5 bases, the J end lost 4 bases, and 8 bases lay between the germline ends. Germline V gene lookup returns CDR1 SQVTM and CDR2 ANQGSEA. The CDR3 protein is CSVQISNEKLFF. The DNA for the CDR3 is TGCAGCGTTCAGATTAGTAATGAAAAACTGTTTTTT.

This clone was seen a single time. This chain uses TRBV5-1 with TRBJ2-7, with TRBD2 matching 10 bases. Germline assignment: CDR1 SGHRS and CDR2 YFSETQ. V shed 3 bases and J 2 bases; nucleotides not matched to a gene: 8. The CDR3 sequence is 16 residues long. CDR3 protein: CASSSTGTSVTYEQYF. The CDR3 nucleotides read TGCGCCAGCAGCTCCACGGGGACTAGCGTAACCTACGAGCAGTACTTC.

CDR3 sequence reads: CASSSGLAGGQETQYF. For the CDR3, the DNA is TGTGCCAGCAGCTCGGGACTAGCGGGGGGGCAAGAGACCCAGTACTTC. V usage is TRBV7-9 and J usage is TRBJ2-5, with 16 bases lining up with TRBD2. Germline V gene sequence: CDR1 SEHNR, CDR2 FQNEAQ (reference sequence). CDR3 size: 16 residues. Trimming cost V 4 bases and J 2 bases; bases outside gene matches: 1.

This chain uses TRBV19 with TRBJ1-1, with unresolved D. Per germline, CDR1 LNHDA and CDR2 SQIVND (reference sequence). The ends were cut back, 10 bases at V and 0 bases at J, with 3 bases in the middle. This CDR3 has 10 amino acids. This CDR3 reads CATLNTEAFF. The CDR3 nucleotides read TGTGCCACCCTGAACACTGAAGCTTTCTTT.

This chain uses TRBV7-8 with TRBJ1-3; D possibly corresponds to TRBD1 (5 bases). The germline V and J ends were trimmed by 7 bases and 5 bases, with 21 bases remaining between them. The CDR3 runs 16 residues. Germline V lookup: CDR1 SGHVS, CDR2 FQNEAQ. CDR3 loop: CASTYYQARGRNTIYF. The CDR3 DNA follows: TGTGCCAGCACCTATTACCAGGCTCGGGGGAGAAACACCATATATTTT.

This clone was picked up a small number of times. This chain connects TRBV9 to TRBJ1-2, with D possibly TRBD1 on 5 matching bases. Trimming took off 1 base at V and 8 bases at J, with 21 bases between the two ends. In germline, CDR1 is SGDLS, CDR2 YYNGEE. The CDR3 has 16 amino acids. CDR3 sequence: CASSVTYRPRKYGYTF. The CDR3 coding sequence is TGTGCCAGCAGCGTAACCTACAGGCCCCGAAAATACGGCTACACCTTC.

The chain is built from TRBV11-2 and TRBJ1-1, with no clear D. The germline CDR1 and CDR2 sequences are SGHAT and FQNNGV. Deletions cut 5 bases from V and 3 bases from J, with 7 bases between. The CDR3 has 12 amino acids. CDR3 loop: CASSPLDTEAFF. CDR3 DNA: TGTGCCAGCAGCCCGCTTGACACTGAAGCTTTCTTT. Filled out from reference TRBV11-2 and TRBJ1-1, the complete variable domain reads EAGVAQSPRYKIIEKRQSVAFWCNPISGHATLYWYQQILGQGPKLLIQFQNNGVVDDSQLPKDRFSAERLKGVDSTLKIQPAKLEDSAVYLCASSPLDTEAFFGQGTRLTVV.

The chain combines TRBV7-2 with TRBJ1-6, with TRBD1 as a possible D gene (5 bases). The CDR3 loop spans 16 amino acids. Trimming removed 2 bases from V and 3 bases from J, with 11 bases in between. Germline CDR1 is SGHTA and CDR2 is FQGNSA. The CDR3 spells CASSLSGPFYNSPLHF. CDR3 DNA sequence: TGTGCCAGCAGCTTATCGGGACCGTTCTATAATTCACCCCTCCACTTT.

This rearrangement joins TRBV6-6 to TRBJ1-5, with D possibly TRBD1 on 5 matching bases. There are 13 residues in the CDR3. Germline values: CDR1 MNHNY, CDR2 SVGAGI (reference sequence). V shed 6 bases and J shed 4 bases, with 10 bases lying between them. In nucleotides, the CDR3 is TGTGCCAGCAGGGAATCAGGGAATCAGCCCCAGCATTTT. Translation gives CASRESGNQPQHF.

The chain joins TRBV11-2 to TRBJ1-2; possibly TRBD1 for D (6 bases). V gave up 4 bases and J gave up 6 bases, with 9 bases separating them. Per the germline V gene, CDR1 is SGHAT and CDR2 is FQNNGV. The CDR3 contains 12 residues. CDR3 protein: CASSSEGDGYTF. As DNA, the CDR3 is TGTGCCAGCAGCTCCGAGGGGGATGGCTACACCTTC.

A few counts support this clone. The rearrangement links TRBV7-9 to TRBJ2-3, with D perhaps TRBD1 (6 bases). Germline loops: CDR1 SEHNR, CDR2 FQNEAQ (reference sequence). V was pared by 0 bases and J by 0 bases, with 10 bases between. This CDR3 has 16 amino acids. As DNA, the CDR3 is TGTGCCAGCAGCTTAGCTGGGGGCGGGAGCACAGATACGCAGTATTTT. Translating it yields CASSLAGGGSTDTQYF.

The V and J genes are TRBV6-5 and TRBJ1-4; possible D gene TRBD1, 6 bases. Trimming stripped 6 bases from V and 8 bases from J, with 16 bases between. In germline, CDR1 is MNHEY, CDR2 SVGAGI. The CDR3 extends over 14 amino acids. CDR3 nucleotide sequence: TGTGCCAGCAGGACGACAGGCGACAAGGAAAAACTGTTTTTT. Protein product: CASRTTGDKEKLFF.

The J gene is TRBJ2-7, the V gene TRBV11-3, with TRBD2 identical over 14 bases. Germline V gene lookup returns CDR1 SGHNT and CDR2 YENEEA. CDR3 length: 20 residues. The V and J ends lost 0 bases and 1 base, in that order; junction bases with no gene match: 11. For the CDR3, the DNA is TGTGCCAGCAGCTTAGACTATCCCCTTGGACTAGCGGGAGGATCCTACGAGCAGTACTTC. This codes for CASSLDYPLGLAGGSYEQYF.

The rearrangement uses TRBV9 and TRBJ2-1, with 8 nucleotides matching TRBD2. The CDR3 consists of 15 residues. Trimming took 0 bases from V and 6 from J; bases not matched to a gene: 5. Germline V lookup: CDR1 SGDLS, CDR2 YYNGEE. The chain's CDR3 is CASSVDGGALNEQFF. The CDR3 DNA reads as TGTGCCAGCAGCGTAGACGGGGGGGCCCTCAATGAGCAGTTCTTC.

The chain joins TRBV4-1 to TRBJ2-1, with a weak D call TRBD2 (5 bases). The germline V gene has CDR1 MGHRA and CDR2 YSYEKL. The CDR3 consists of 16 residues. The V gene lost 4 bases and the J gene lost 8 bases, with 21 bases spanning the gap. The CDR3 DNA reads TGCGCCAGCAGCCCCATGTGGGTGGACGGAGGCGATGAGCAGTTCTTC. Translating it yields CASSPMWVDGGDEQFF.

This rearrangement joins TRBV5-1 to TRBJ2-7; no definite D call. CDR3 length: 12 residues. With 1 base removed from V and 5 bases from J, the gap between germline ends came to 7 bases. Germline V CDR1 and CDR2: SGHRS, YFSETQ. The CDR3 coding sequence is TGCGCCAGCAGCTTGACTACACACGAGCAGTACTTC. It specifies CASSLTTHEQYF.

V gene TRBV29-1 combines with J gene TRBJ2-2; a possible D gene is TRBD2 (6 bases). This CDR3 is 14 amino acids long. With 7 bases removed from V and 6 bases from J, the gap between germline ends came to 18 bases. In germline, CDR1 is SQVTM, CDR2 ANQGSEA. CDR3 DNA sequence: TGCAGCGCTGAGGGACTGAATAAAGCCGGGGAGCTGTTTTTT. Protein: CSAEGLNKAGELFF.

Written as DNA, the CDR3 is TGTGCCAGCAGTTCGCCCGGGGGGGGGACTGAAGCTTTCTTT. Amino acids: CASSSPGGGTEAFF. The chain carries TRBV27 and TRBJ1-1; possible D gene TRBD1, 5 bases. The V gene lost 4 bases and the J gene lost 5 bases, with 14 bases spanning the gap. This CDR3 has 14 residues. Germline CDR1 reads MNHEY; CDR2 reads SMNVEV (reference sequence).

This clone showed up just a few times. This chain joins TRBV11-1 and TRBJ1-2, with a possible D match to TRBD1 (6 bases). Germline CDR1 reads SGHAT; CDR2 reads FQDESV (reference sequence). The CDR3 has 14 residues. The ends were cut back, 5 bases at V and 8 bases at J, with 18 bases in the middle. The CDR3 region has the DNA TGTGCCAGCAGCCCGACCGGCAGGACAGCGGGCTACACCTTC. This encodes CASSPTGRTAGYTF.

This chain links TRBV30 with TRBJ2-5; D is ambiguous. Germline loops: CDR1 GTSNPN, CDR2 SVGIG (reference sequence). The CDR3 extends over 11 amino acids. The V and J ends lost 3 bases and 4 bases respectively, with 6 bases between them. CDR3 amino acids: CAWSPRETQYF. The CDR3 DNA reads TGTGCCTGGAGCCCCCGAGAGACCCAGTACTTC.

This sequence joins TRBV9 and TRBJ2-1; D call uncertain. The CDR3 totals 13 residues. CDR1 SGDLS and CDR2 YYNGEE come from the germline V gene. Trimming pared 0 bases from V and 7 bases from J, leaving 8 bases between. The CDR3 DNA is TGTGCCAGCAGCGTAGCTGGAAGTAATGAGCAGTTCTTC. This sequence encodes CASSVAGSNEQFF. Based on the CDR3 plus reference TRBV9 and TRBJ2-1, the full variable domain is DSGVTQTPKHLITATGQRVTLRCSPRSGDLSVYWYQQSLDQGLQFLIQYYNGEERAKGNILERFSAQQFPDLHSELNLSSLELGDSALYFCASSVAGSNEQFFGPGTRLTVL.

The chain combines TRBV10-3 with TRBJ1-2; no clear D gene. Germline CDR1 and CDR2: ENHRY and SYGVKD. The CDR3 contains 16 residues. V was pared by 4 bases and J by 4 bases, with 19 bases between. CDR3 in amino acids: CAISGGRAQPFYGYTF. In DNA form, the CDR3 reads TGTGCCATCAGTGGGGGTAGGGCCCAACCATTCTATGGCTACACCTTC.

The chain couples TRBV9 to TRBJ2-5; D gene uncertain. From germline, CDR1 is SGDLS and CDR2 YYNGEE. The V end was cut by 3 bases, the J end by 5 bases, with 11 bases between. This CDR3 contains 13 residues. In DNA, the CDR3 is TGTGCCAGCAGCGGTCAAGGATGGGAGACCCAGTACTTC. Translation gives CASSGQGWETQYF.

The chain has TRBV7-2 and TRBJ1-1; tentatively, D is TRBD1 (5 bases). Germline CDR1 is SGHTA and CDR2 is FQGNSA. The CDR3 has 14 residues. V lost 4 bases and J lost 4, with 13 bases in between. The CDR3 coding sequence is TGTGCCAGCAGCTCGACGGGGCTACTCACTGAAGCTTTCTTT. Its translation: CASSSTGLLTEAFF.

Written as DNA, the CDR3 is TGTGCCAGCAGTTCTGTAATGGGCAATCAGCCCCAGCATTTT. This translates into CASSSVMGNQPQHF. The J gene is TRBJ1-5, the V gene TRBV6-1; D not resolved. The CDR3 length is 14 residues. The germline V gene has CDR1 MNHNS and CDR2 SASEGT. V was cut by 5 bases and J by 2 bases, with 10 bases left in between.